This record looks at one T cell receptor beta chain sequence and its context. This sample was taken from a study of blood T cell repertoires in COVID-19. Whole-study context: COVID-19 samples from acute and convalescent phases originated in the United States, Italy and Spain.

Assignments of participants to cohorts depended upon their own reported clinical history. CDR1 and CDR2 (germline): SGHVS, FQNEAQ. V was trimmed by 1 base and J by 2 bases, leaving 14 bases between them. The CDR3 extends over 16 amino acids. TCRdb's table, derived via immunoSEQ multiplex PCR, lists solely in-frame clones and lacks some. The table has approximately 220,000 clones, about 83% seen once. The clonotype originates from a woman aged 35 to 49 who had been exposed to COVID-19. The chain employs TRBV7-8 and TRBJ1-1; the D gene is possibly TRBD1 (5 bases). The source material was PBMCs or T cells enriched from blood (not recorded which). The CDR3 reads CASSLEMGLLNTEAFF. The CDR3 nucleotides are TGTGCCAGCAGCTTAGAGATGGGGCTCCTAAACACTGAAGCTTTCTTT.